The rows below give T cell receptor beta chains drawn from one sample of a study of cytomegalovirus exposure and HLA in healthy donors. Generated by immunoSEQ multiplex PCR, the TCRdb table keeps only in-frame clones and is missing some. The top ten hold 5% to 7% of the sample, which has under 150,000 clones, 75% to 90% seen once. Sequencing was done on a sample of PBMCs. All receptors derive from a woman aged 40 to 55 in good health and CMV-seropositive. The CDR3 runs from the conserved cysteine through the conserved F or W. Fields, in order: D gene, J gene, V gene, CDR3 length, clone size, CDR3 DNA, CDR3 protein. The D gene is left open where the match is weak. Clone sizes are given selectively: once, few, many, or a class where the clone is expanded.

D gene: TRBD1; J gene: TRBJ2-7; V gene: TRBV7-9; CDR3 length: 13; clone size: .; CDR3 DNA: TGTGCCAGCAGCCCCTGGGACAGGATTGAACAGTACTTC; CDR3 protein: CASSPWDRIEQYF
D gene: .; J gene: TRBJ1-5; V gene: TRBV6-5; CDR3 length: 12; clone size: .; CDR3 DNA: TGTGCCAGCAGAGGGGCCAATCAGCCCCAGCATTTT; CDR3 protein: CASRGANQPQHF
D gene: .; J gene: TRBJ1-1; V gene: TRBV6-5; CDR3 length: 14; clone size: .; CDR3 DNA: TGTGCCAGCAGTAAACAGGCTGCTGGGGCTGAAGCTTTCTTT; CDR3 protein: CASSKQAAGAEAFF
D gene: TRBD1; J gene: TRBJ2-5; V gene: TRBV7-3; CDR3 length: 13; clone size: .; CDR3 DNA: TGTGCCAGTGGGACAGGGGGTGTCGAGACCCAGTACTTC; CDR3 protein: CASGTGGVETQYF
D gene: TRBD2; J gene: TRBJ2-1; V gene: TRBV27; CDR3 length: 16; clone size: .; CDR3 DNA: TGTGCCAGCAGTTTAGGGTCAGGTGCGGGGGGAGGGGAGCAGTTCTTC; CDR3 protein: CASSLGSGAGGGEQFF
D gene: .; J gene: TRBJ1-2; V gene: TRBV5-1; CDR3 length: 16; clone size: .; CDR3 DNA: TGCGCCAGCAGCTTGGGCAGGGGCGCAGTATCGGAAGGCTACACCTTC; CDR3 protein: CASSLGRGAVSEGYTF
D gene: TRBD2; J gene: TRBJ2-3; V gene: TRBV18; CDR3 length: 16; clone size: few; CDR3 DNA: TGTGCCAGCTCACCTCCGGCGGGGGGCATTTGGGGTACGCAGTATTTT; CDR3 protein: CASSPPAGGIWGTQYF
D gene: TRBD1; J gene: TRBJ2-7; V gene: TRBV18; CDR3 length: 14; clone size: once; CDR3 DNA: TGTGCCAGCTCACCTACAGGGGGCTGGGACGAGCAGTACTTC; CDR3 protein: CASSPTGGWDEQYF
D gene: TRBD1; J gene: TRBJ1-5; V gene: TRBV19; CDR3 length: 16; clone size: .; CDR3 DNA: TGTGCCAGTAGACCCCGCCGACAGGGGAGCAATCAGCCCCAGCATTTT; CDR3 protein: CASRPRRQGSNQPQHF
D gene: .; J gene: TRBJ2-1; V gene: TRBV5-4; CDR3 length: 12; clone size: .; CDR3 DNA: TGTGCCAGCAGCCCATCCTACAATGAGCAGTTCTTC; CDR3 protein: CASSPSYNEQFF
D gene: .; J gene: TRBJ2-2; V gene: TRBV5-4; CDR3 length: 14; clone size: .; CDR3 DNA: TGTGCCAGCAGCTTGCGGAGGGCGAACGGGGAGCTGTTTTTT; CDR3 protein: CASSLRRANGELFF
D gene: TRBD1; J gene: TRBJ1-1; V gene: TRBV4-1; CDR3 length: 15; clone size: .; CDR3 DNA: TGCGCCAGCAGCCGTCCCCCGCCGGGGGACAGTGAAGCTTTCTTT; CDR3 protein: CASSRPPPGDSEAFF
D gene: .; J gene: TRBJ1-1; V gene: TRBV6-6; CDR3 length: 11; clone size: .; CDR3 DNA: TGTGCCAGCAGCCAGGGAAGTGAAGCTTTCTTT; CDR3 protein: CASSQGSEAFF
D gene: .; J gene: TRBJ1-5; V gene: TRBV6-5; CDR3 length: 14; clone size: once; CDR3 DNA: TGTGCCAGCAGCCTGGGGACGGGGGATCAGCCCCAGCATTTT; CDR3 protein: CASSLGTGDQPQHF
D gene: .; J gene: TRBJ2-7; V gene: TRBV7-8; CDR3 length: 16; clone size: .; CDR3 DNA: TGTGCCAGCAGCTTACTCGGCAGCGGATCAACCTACGAGCAGTACTTC; CDR3 protein: CASSLLGSGSTYEQYF
D gene: TRBD2; J gene: TRBJ2-1; V gene: TRBV11-2; CDR3 length: 15; clone size: .; CDR3 DNA: TGTGCCAGCAGCTTTAGCTCGGGACTAGCGGGCGGGGAGTTCTTC; CDR3 protein: CASSFSSGLAGGEFF
D gene: TRBD1; J gene: TRBJ1-2; V gene: TRBV28; CDR3 length: 14; clone size: .; CDR3 DNA: TGTGCCAGCAGTCCTCAGGGGGGCACTCATGGCTACACCTTC; CDR3 protein: CASSPQGGTHGYTF
D gene: TRBD1; J gene: TRBJ2-2; V gene: TRBV5-1; CDR3 length: 16; clone size: .; CDR3 DNA: TGCGCCAGCAGCTTGGGCCAGGGGGCTAACACCGGGGAGCTGTTTTTT; CDR3 protein: CASSLGQGANTGELFF
D gene: .; J gene: TRBJ1-1; V gene: TRBV7-3; CDR3 length: 13; clone size: .; CDR3 DNA: TGTGCCAGCAGCTTAACGTTCGGGACTGAAGCTTTCTTT; CDR3 protein: CASSLTFGTEAFF
D gene: .; J gene: TRBJ1-1; V gene: TRBV9; CDR3 length: 13; clone size: .; CDR3 DNA: TGTGCCAGCAGCGTAGGCAGGGTCACTGAAGCTTTCTTT; CDR3 protein: CASSVGRVTEAFF
D gene: TRBD2; J gene: TRBJ2-7; V gene: TRBV5-1; CDR3 length: 15; clone size: once; CDR3 DNA: TGCGCCAGCAGGTCTAGCGGGGGTAGCTCCTACGAGCAGTACTTC; CDR3 protein: CASRSSGGSSYEQYF
D gene: TRBD2; J gene: TRBJ2-3; V gene: TRBV7-9; CDR3 length: 17; clone size: .; CDR3 DNA: TGTGCCAGCAGCAACCCATTGGGAGGGGCTGCCACAGATACGCAGTATTTT; CDR3 protein: CASSNPLGGAATDTQYF
D gene: .; J gene: TRBJ2-7; V gene: TRBV7-6; CDR3 length: 13; clone size: once; CDR3 DNA: TGTGCCAGCAGCTCCGGGGGAGGTAACGAGCAGTACTTC; CDR3 protein: CASSSGGGNEQYF
D gene: .; J gene: TRBJ1-3; V gene: TRBV30; CDR3 length: 14; clone size: .; CDR3 DNA: TGTGCCTGGAAGACGTCGGGGTCTGGAAACACCATATATTTT; CDR3 protein: CAWKTSGSGNTIYF
D gene: TRBD1; J gene: TRBJ2-7; V gene: TRBV2; CDR3 length: 13; clone size: .; CDR3 DNA: TGTGCCAGCAGGGGACAGGTAGGCTACGAGCAGTACTTC; CDR3 protein: CASRGQVGYEQYF
D gene: TRBD2; J gene: TRBJ2-7; V gene: TRBV5-1; CDR3 length: 17; clone size: .; CDR3 DNA: TGCGCCAGCAGCTTGGGGGCCTCTAGCGGGGGGGCGGGCGAGCAGTACTTC; CDR3 protein: CASSLGASSGGAGEQYF
D gene: TRBD2; J gene: TRBJ2-3; V gene: TRBV11-3; CDR3 length: 14; clone size: few; CDR3 DNA: TGTGCCAGCAGGCGGGACTACCACACAGATACGCAGTATTTT; CDR3 protein: CASRRDYHTDTQYF
D gene: .; J gene: TRBJ2-7; V gene: TRBV2; CDR3 length: 13; clone size: few; CDR3 DNA: TGTGCCAGCAGCCAATTACAGGGTGACGAGCAGTACTTC; CDR3 protein: CASSQLQGDEQYF
D gene: TRBD2; J gene: TRBJ2-2; V gene: TRBV7-3; CDR3 length: 16; clone size: .; CDR3 DNA: TGTGCCAGCAGCTTAAACTGGCGGGAGGGCGCCGGGGAGCTGTTTTTT; CDR3 protein: CASSLNWREGAGELFF
D gene: .; J gene: TRBJ1-4; V gene: TRBV2; CDR3 length: 15; clone size: .; CDR3 DNA: TGTGCCAGCAGTCCGGGAGGAGGGAGTAATGAAAAACTGTTTTTT; CDR3 protein: CASSPGGGSNEKLFF
D gene: .; J gene: TRBJ1-5; V gene: TRBV19; CDR3 length: 13; clone size: .; CDR3 DNA: TGTGCCAGTAGTGCGACGGGGGATCAGCCCCAGCATTTT; CDR3 protein: CASSATGDQPQHF
D gene: .; J gene: TRBJ2-1; V gene: TRBV25-1; CDR3 length: 15; clone size: .; CDR3 DNA: TGTGCCAGTTTAAGGGTAGGGGGTTATGGGAATGAGCAGTTCTTC; CDR3 protein: CASLRVGGYGNEQFF
D gene: .; J gene: TRBJ1-4; V gene: TRBV29-1; CDR3 length: 14; clone size: .; CDR3 DNA: TGCAGCGTCGGGAGGGCAGCAACTAATGAAAAACTGTTTTTT; CDR3 protein: CSVGRAATNEKLFF
D gene: TRBD1; J gene: TRBJ2-7; V gene: TRBV29-1; CDR3 length: 12; clone size: .; CDR3 DNA: TGCAGCGTTCGACAGGGCTATTACGAGCAGTACTTC; CDR3 protein: CSVRQGYYEQYF